This T cell receptor beta chain was captured by sequencing in a study of OX40 agonist ivuxolimab in advanced cancers. Turning to the overall study: Ivuxolimab, which targeted the costimulatory receptor OX40 (CD134), was an agonistic, fully human IgG2 monoclonal antibody. Intravenous ivuxolimab was administered to patients every 2 weeks at six dose levels: 0.01, 0.1, 0.3, 1.5, 3 and 10 mg/kg. Of the approximately 53 patients in dose escalation, approximately 20 had hepatocellular carcinoma, some 15 had melanoma, 9 had renal cell carcinoma and 9 had head and neck cancer. In the dose-escalation cohort, 82.7% of patients were male, and the mean age was approximately 64 years, with a range of roughly 23 to 85. Patients were allowed to have had prior anti-PD-1, anti-PD-L1 or anti-CTLA-4 therapy, and 30% to 50% of the dose-escalation patients had previously received checkpoint inhibitors. Partial responses occurred in three dose-escalation patients: two with cutaneous melanoma and one with hepatocellular carcinoma. The purpose of peripheral TCRbeta sequencing was to test whether ivuxolimab changed TCR sequence diversity and led to clonal T-cell expansion. The paper reports the monotherapy dose-escalation portion (N of about 54 patients) of the phase I ivuxolimab trial. The study at large found these results: At doses of 0.1 to 3.0 mg/kg, clonal expansion of both CD4+ and CD8+ blood T cells was observed from baseline to week 6. Partial responders in the 0.1-3.0 mg/kg groups had among the lowest normalized peripheral clonal expansion, especially among CD8+ T cells. After ivuxolimab, expanded clones were on average more numerous among CD8+ T cells than among CD4+ T cells. Low levels of normalized T-cell clonal expansion were also seen in some patients who did not respond. The antigen specificity of the peripheral T cells that underwent clonal expansion was not determined.

V is cut by 3 bases and J by 8 bases, and the space between the germline ends is 15 bases. From the cysteine through the phenylalanine, the CDR3 covers 15 amino acids. This entry keeps only the CDR3 DNA: 45 bases, framed from base 1. The germline V gene sets CDR1 to SGHRS and CDR2 to YFSETQ. Patients with autoimmune disease history or receiving systemic immunosuppression were excluded from the trial. Peripheral blood for TCR sequencing was collected from all dose cohorts at baseline, on cycle 4 day 1, and on cycle 7 day 1. Samples came from an open-label, multicenter, first-in-human phase I dose-escalation trial of ivuxolimab. The trial enrolled adults with locally advanced or metastatic head and neck squamous cell, hepatocellular, melanoma or renal cell carcinoma. Before TCR sequencing, CD4+ T cells and CD8+ T cells were sorted from peripheral blood as separate populations. Turning to this clone: The antigen it recognizes is unknown. No per-base quality is available; no much larger clone lies one base away.

For sequencing of the TCRbeta CDR3 region, genomic DNA was extracted from the sorted cells. The immunoSEQ Assay was used to sequence the TCRbeta CDR3 regions. Sourced from immuneACCESS, this table was stored by TCRdb with only in-frame sequences that have V and J called. A share of the clones is absent; for the studies checked, an unresolved V gene accounts for under half, and the remainder has no known explanation. Present in this sample are about 75,000 clones, about 86% of which were seen just once. The top ten hold roughly 8% of the sample. The chain uses TRBV5-1 and TRBJ1-6, with TRBD1 tentatively as D gene (5 bases match). Sequences were derived from CD4+ or CD8+ T cells sorted from blood, sampled in a trial of the OX40 agonist ivuxolimab. This TCR derives from an adult with an advanced solid tumor such as melanoma, head and neck, liver or kidney cancer. Here is the DNA: TGCGCCAGCAGCTCCTTAGGGACCTTCTATTCACCCCTCCACTTT. This gives the protein CASSSLGTFYSPLHF.